A selection of T cell receptor beta chains follows, all from one sample in a study of cytomegalovirus exposure and HLA in healthy donors. Sequencing was performed with immunoSEQ multiplex PCR; in TCRdb, only in-frame clones are kept and a portion is missing. The sample includes roughly 55,000 clones, about 69% seen only once; the top ten take less than 45%. Sequenced input: PBMCs. The receptor source for this set is a man aged 40-49 years in good health and CMV-seropositive. Each CDR3 is given with its conserved first and last residue. The order of the fields is V gene, D gene, clone size, J gene, CDR3 protein, CDR3 DNA. The D gene is left open where the match is weak. Only some rows state a clone size, as once, few, many or a class for expanded clones.

TRBV4-1	NA	NA	TRBJ2-2	CASSQEPLAAGELFF	TGCGCCAGCAGCCAAGAACCGCTCGCGGCCGGGGAGCTGTTTTTT
TRBV5-1	TRBD1	NA	TRBJ2-7	CASSLGDRELYEQYF	TGCGCCAGCAGCTTGGGGGACAGGGAACTCTATGAGCAGTACTTC
TRBV29-1	NA	once	TRBJ1-1	CSVRTGREAFF	TGCAGCGTTCGAACAGGGCGAGAAGCTTTCTTT
TRBV11-2	NA	NA	TRBJ1-1	CASSLELGQNTEAFF	TGTGCCAGCAGCTTAGAACTGGGGCAGAACACTGAAGCTTTCTTT
TRBV5-1	NA	few	TRBJ1-2	CASSRIGVGYTF	TGCGCCAGCAGCCGGATCGGGGTTGGCTACACCTTC
TRBV21-1	NA	NA	TRBJ1-5	CASSNNVQPQHF	TGTGCCAGCAGCAACAATGTTCAGCCCCAGCATTTT
TRBV2	TRBD1	NA	TRBJ1-2	CASSKLGTAAGYTF	TGTGCCAGCAGTAAACTCGGGACAGCCGCCGGCTACACCTTC
TRBV11-1	TRBD1	NA	TRBJ1-2	CASSRDRTPYGYTF	TGTGCCAGCAGCAGGGACAGGACACCTTATGGCTACACCTTC
TRBV30	NA	NA	TRBJ2-7	CAWSVHGYEQYF	TGTGCCTGGAGTGTACACGGGTACGAGCAGTACTTC
TRBV7-9	TRBD2	few	TRBJ2-7	CASSLPGGVFEQYF	TGTGCCAGCAGCTTGCCGGGGGGGGTATTTGAGCAGTACTTC
TRBV10-1	TRBD2	NA	TRBJ2-3	CASSLTGTSGNTDTQYF	TGCGCCAGCAGCCTGACCGGGACTAGCGGGAACACAGATACGCAGTATTTT
TRBV7-9	NA	NA	TRBJ1-1	CASSSFRGEETEAFF	TGTGCCAGCAGCTCCTTTCGGGGGGAGGAAACTGAAGCTTTCTTT
TRBV29-1	TRBD1	NA	TRBJ1-2	CSVVDRGSFSNYGYTF	TGCAGCGTTGTCGACAGGGGATCTTTTTCTAACTATGGCTACACCTTC
TRBV6-5	NA	NA	TRBJ1-2	CASSYSTNKGHYGYTF	TGTGCCAGCAGTTACTCGACAAATAAGGGGCACTATGGCTACACCTTC
TRBV7-8	NA	NA	TRBJ1-1	CASSLDGLVEAFF	TGTGCCAGCAGCTTAGATGGACTAGTTGAAGCTTTCTTT
TRBV25-1	NA	NA	TRBJ1-6	CASSGTAGTLHF	TGTGCCAGCAGTGGGACGGCGGGCACCCTCCACTTT
TRBV5-6	NA	few	TRBJ1-5	CASSLGVEQPQHF	TGTGCCAGCAGCTTGGGGGTGGAGCAGCCCCAGCATTTT
TRBV27	NA	NA	TRBJ1-1	CASSLGFSKAFF	TGTGCCAGCAGTTTGGGCTTTAGTAAGGCTTTCTTT
TRBV5-1	NA	NA	TRBJ1-1	CASSLGVFKLPVNTEAFF	TGCGCCAGCAGCTTGGGAGTTTTCAAGTTACCTGTGAACACTGAAGCTTTCTTT
TRBV19	TRBD1	NA	TRBJ1-4	CASSPPGQGRIGEKLFF	TGTGCCAGTAGCCCTCCGGGACAGGGTCGGATTGGGGAAAAACTGTTTTTT
TRBV6-5	TRBD1	NA	TRBJ1-2	CATVTGGKGYTF	TGTGCCACCGTGACAGGGGGAAAGGGCTACACCTTC
TRBV5-6	NA	NA	TRBJ1-1	CASSLILAGSFRDTEAFF	TGTGCCAGCAGCTTGATTCTTGCCGGTTCCTTCCGGGACACTGAAGCTTTCTTT
TRBV7-9	NA	NA	TRBJ1-5	CASHRVAGQPQHF	TGTGCCAGCCACCGTGTGGCGGGTCAGCCCCAGCATTTT
TRBV11-2	TRBD2	NA	TRBJ2-5	CASSLVRLAGGPFQETQYF	TGTGCCAGCAGCTTAGTTAGGCTAGCGGGTGGCCCATTCCAAGAGACCCAGTACTTC
TRBV29-1	NA	NA	TRBJ2-1	CSVRGGGYNEQFF	TGCAGCGTAAGGGGGGGCGGCTACAATGAGCAGTTCTTC
TRBV5-1	TRBD1	NA	TRBJ2-1	CASSTGRRTGSGNEQFF	TGCGCCAGCAGCACCGGCCGGAGGACAGGGTCAGGCAATGAGCAGTTCTTC
TRBV4-1	TRBD2	NA	TRBJ2-5	CASSSVGGQETQYF	TGCGCCAGCAGCTCCGTCGGGGGGCAAGAGACCCAGTACTTC
TRBV7-9	TRBD1	NA	TRBJ1-4	CASSLGQGQEKLFF	TGTGCCAGCAGCCTTGGACAGGGACAGGAAAAACTGTTTTTT
TRBV5-1	NA	few	TRBJ1-2	CASSSEVRNGYTF	TGCGCCAGCAGCTCGGAGGTTCGGAATGGCTACACCTTC
TRBV6-1	TRBD1	few	TRBJ2-7	CASSERFPQGARGEQYF	TGTGCCAGCAGTGAAAGGTTTCCACAGGGGGCTCGCGGCGAGCAGTACTTC
TRBV4-1	NA	NA	TRBJ2-2	CASSMGAGTGELFF	TGCGCCAGCAGCATGGGGGCCGGCACCGGGGAGCTGTTTTTT
TRBV29-1	NA	few	TRBJ1-2	CSVVEFYGYTF	TGCAGCGTTGTGGAGTTCTATGGCTACACCTTC
TRBV2	NA	NA	TRBJ1-2	CASRGDNQRYGYTF	TGTGCCAGCAGGGGGGACAATCAACGCTATGGCTACACCTTC
TRBV2	TRBD2	NA	TRBJ2-3	CAIAGLEGFSTDTQYF	TGTGCCATCGCCGGACTAGAGGGATTTAGCACAGATACGCAGTATTTT
TRBV5-1	NA	NA	TRBJ2-7	CASTPGGSAYEQYF	TGCGCCAGCACCCCCGGGGGTTCTGCCTACGAGCAGTACTTC
TRBV7-3	NA	NA	TRBJ2-5	CASSLQGGEETQYF	TGTGCCAGCAGCTTACAGGGGGGTGAGGAGACCCAGTACTTC
TRBV7-3	NA	NA	TRBJ1-2	CASSLSAGSDGYTF	TGTGCCAGCAGCTTAAGTGCAGGGTCGGATGGCTACACCTTC
TRBV7-9	TRBD1	NA	TRBJ2-7	CASSSGTGWDYEQYF	TGTGCCAGCAGCTCCGGGACAGGCTGGGATTACGAGCAGTACTTC
TRBV10-3	NA	NA	TRBJ1-1	CAISETKQAFF	TGTGCCATCAGTGAAACAAAACAGGCTTTCTTT
TRBV10-3	TRBD1	few	TRBJ1-4	CAISESGQDRFF	TGTGCCATCAGTGAGTCCGGACAGGATCGGTTTTTT
TRBV9	NA	once	TRBJ2-6	CASSVEGTGANVLTF	TGTGCCAGCAGCGTAGAGGGGACTGGGGCCAACGTCCTGACTTTC
TRBV5-1	NA	NA	TRBJ1-6	CASSWTTEPTSPLHF	TGCGCCAGCAGCTGGACGACAGAACCCACTTCACCCCTCCACTTT
TRBV7-2	NA	NA	TRBJ1-4	CASGQRDRNEKLFF	TGTGCCAGCGGCCAGCGTGACAGGAATGAAAAACTGTTTTTT
TRBV6-1	NA	NA	TRBJ1-2	CASSEGWANYGYTF	TGTGCCAGCAGTGAAGGCTGGGCAAACTATGGCTACACCTTC
TRBV27	NA	NA	TRBJ1-4	CASTGGGKLFF	TGTGCTAGCACGGGGGGCGGGAAACTGTTTTTT
TRBV7-7	NA	few	TRBJ2-1	CASSLHRVQHSYNEQFF	TGTGCTAGCAGCTTACACAGGGTACAACACTCCTACAATGAGCAGTTCTTC
TRBV21-1	NA	few	TRBJ1-5	CASIKGLLLGFTGQVDNQPQHF	TGTGCCAGCATCAAGGGACTCCTCCTTGGTTTTACGGGACAGGTGGACAATCAGCCCCAGCATTTT
TRBV7-3	NA	few	TRBJ1-6	CASSLTPGYNSPLHF	TGTGCCAGCAGCTTAACTCCAGGGTATAATTCACCCCTCCACTTT
TRBV30	TRBD1	NA	TRBJ2-7	CAWTPGQGLGEQYF	TGTGCCTGGACTCCGGGACAGGGTTTAGGCGAGCAGTACTTC
TRBV25-1	NA	NA	TRBJ1-1	CASTLEGDFTEAFF	TGTGCCAGCACCTTAGAAGGGGATTTCACTGAAGCTTTCTTT
TRBV4-3	NA	NA	TRBJ1-1	CASSHEQGMNTEAFF	TGCGCCAGCAGCCACGAACAGGGTATGAACACTGAAGCTTTCTTT